The 25 T cell receptor beta chains given below trace back to one sample, sequenced in a study of T cell responses to AZD1222 COVID-19 vaccine. The data were produced by immunoSEQ multiplex PCR, yet TCRdb's version contains in-frame clones alone and is incomplete. The sample lists roughly 260,000 clones, 90% to 95% occurring once. This specimen consisted of peripheral blood, obtained on day 0 of AZD1222 vaccination. These receptor sequences come from an adult in good health.

The chain links TRBV28 to TRBJ2-7; D uncertain. Germline V gene lookup returns CDR1 MDHEN and CDR2 SYDVKM. The V end lost 8 bases, the J end lost 4 bases, and 12 bases lay between the germline ends. The CDR3 length is 12 residues. DNA for the CDR3: TGTGCCAGCCAGAGTAGGGCGTACGAGCAGTACTTC. It is translated as CASQSRAYEQYF.

The chain couples TRBV6-5 to TRBJ1-4; D gene unclear. Between the trimmed V and J ends, which lost 2 bases and 10 bases, there was a span of 14 bases. Germline lookup yields CDR1 MNHEY and CDR2 SVGAGI. CDR3 length: 14 residues. CDR3 residues: CASSYGLTPGKLFF. The DNA for the CDR3 is TGTGCCAGCAGTTACGGGCTTACTCCGGGAAAACTGTTTTTT.

The genes are TRBV19 and TRBJ1-5, with a weak D call TRBD1 (5 bases). Between the trimmed V and J ends, which lost 2 bases and 3 bases, there was a span of 14 bases. This CDR3 is 16 amino acids long. Germline CDR1 reads LNHDA; CDR2 reads SQIVND (reference sequence). The CDR3 sequence: CASSIWSRENNQPQHF. The DNA for the CDR3 is TGTGCCAGTAGTATATGGTCCAGGGAAAACAATCAGCCCCAGCATTTT.

This chain joins TRBV28 and TRBJ1-2, with D maybe TRBD1 (6 bases). Germline V gene lookup returns CDR1 MDHEN and CDR2 SYDVKM. The CDR3 has 14 residues. The germline V and J ends were trimmed by 6 bases and 4 bases, with 15 bases remaining between them. In DNA, the CDR3 is TGTGCCAGCAGCCCCCAAGGGGGGAGCTATGGCTACACCTTC. This encodes CASSPQGGSYGYTF.

The V call is TRBV30, the J call TRBJ1-4, with TRBD1 matching 7 bases. Germline-derived CDR1 and CDR2 are GTSNPN and SVGIG (reference sequence). The CDR3 is made up of 15 amino acids. Germline trimming cut 2 bases from V and 8 bases from J; bases unmatched to any gene: 11. CDR3 bases: TGTGCCTGGAGTCCTCGACAGGGCGGGGGCGAAAAACTGTTTTTT. Its translation is CAWSPRQGGGEKLFF.

This chain joins TRBV6-2 or TRBV6-3 and TRBJ1-2, with TRBD1 identical over 8 bases. The germline V gene encodes CDR1 MNHEY and CDR2 SVGEGT. This CDR3 contains 14 residues. Trimming at V came to 5 bases and at J to 10 bases, leaving 12 bases not matched to a gene. CDR3 DNA: TGTGCCAGCAGTCGTCCAGGGGGCCTCCAGTTCTACACCTTC. It encodes CASSRPGGLQFYTF.

CDR3 sequence (DNA): TGTGCCAGCATTATGGGCCTGGCGGGAGGCTACACCTTC. Protein product: CASIMGLAGGYTF. The chain uses TRBV2 and TRBJ1-2; no firm D call. Germline values: CDR1 SNHLY, CDR2 FYNNEI. The CDR3 covers 13 residues. V gave up 7 bases and J gave up 8 bases, with 17 bases separating them. The full variable domain, rest sourced from reference TRBV2 and TRBJ1-2, is EPEVTQTPSHQVTQMGQEVILRCVPISNHLYFYWYRQILGQKVEFLVSFYNNEISEKSEIFDDQFSVERPDGSNFTLKIRSTKLEDSAMYFCASIMGLAGGYTFGSGTRLTVV.

CDR3 nucleotides: TGTGCCAGCAGCGTAGAAAACAGGCCGAACACCGGGGAGCTGTTTTTT. It encodes CASSVENRPNTGELFF. The chain uses TRBV9 and TRBJ2-2; a possible D gene is TRBD1 (5 bases). V shed 0 bases and J shed 0 bases, with 9 bases lying between them. The CDR3 covers 16 residues. CDR1 and CDR2 (germline): SGDLS, YYNGEE.

The chain couples TRBV5-1 to TRBJ1-6, with a tentative D call TRBD1 (6 bases). CDR1 and CDR2 (germline): SGHRS, YFSETQ. The CDR3 is 14 residues long. V lost 1 base, J lost 9 bases, and 11 bases lay in between. The CDR3 region is CASSLTGPSSPLHF. In nucleotides, the CDR3 is TGCGCCAGCAGCTTGACAGGGCCGAGTTCACCCCTCCACTTT.

The DNA for the CDR3 is TGTGCCAGCAGCTTCTCAACAGGGGTTAATGAAAAACTGTTTTTT. Protein product: CASSFSTGVNEKLFF. The chain is built from TRBV7-2 and TRBJ1-4; TRBD1 aligns across 7 bases. The ends lost 3 bases at V and 4 bases at J; junction bases unmatched: 5. Germline V lookup: CDR1 SGHTA, CDR2 FQGNSA. The CDR3 spans 15 residues.

The genes are TRBV28 and TRBJ2-1, with D maybe TRBD1 (6 bases). This CDR3 has 13 residues. CDR1 and CDR2 from the germline V gene are MDHEN and SYDVKM. V was pared by 2 bases and J by 7 bases, with 9 bases between. CDR3 sequence: CASSLTGRNEQFF. Written as DNA, the CDR3 is TGTGCCAGCAGTTTAACAGGGCGGAATGAGCAGTTCTTC. Drawing the rest from reference TRBV28 and TRBJ2-1, the complete variable domain is DVKVTQSSRYLVKRTGEKVFLECVQDMDHENMFWYRQDPGLGLRLIYFSYDVKMKEKGDIPEGYSVSREKKERFSLILESASTNQTSMYLCASSLTGRNEQFFGPGTRLTVL.

The V call is TRBV2, the J call TRBJ2-2; 8 nucleotides agree with TRBD2. Germline loops: CDR1 SNHLY, CDR2 FYNNEI. The CDR3 has 14 residues. V was clipped by 10 bases and J by 2 bases; unmatched bases: 6. The CDR3 spells CATRAGDNTGELFF. The CDR3 coding sequence is TGTGCCACCAGAGCGGGGGACAACACCGGGGAGCTGTTTTTT.

V gene TRBV28 combines with J gene TRBJ2-7; possible D gene TRBD2, 5 bases. V lost 11 bases and J 3 bases, leaving 11 bases between the germline ends. The CDR3 loop spans 11 amino acids. CDR1 and CDR2 (germline): MDHEN, SYDVKM. The CDR3 loop is CAWGVDYEQYF. The CDR3 nucleotides are TGTGCCTGGGGAGTTGACTACGAGCAGTACTTC. The variable domain in full, with the rest retrieved from reference TRBV28 and TRBJ2-7, is DVKVTQSSRYLVKRTGEKVFLECVQDMDHENMFWYRQDPGLGLRLIYFSYDVKMKEKGDIPEGYSVSREKKERFSLILESASTNQTSMYLCAWGVDYEQYFGPGTRLTVT.

A note on this clone: Other DNA sequences within the sample encode an identical CDR3. The chain joins TRBV11-2 to TRBJ1-1; a weak D match, TRBD1 (5 bases). The CDR3 has 14 amino acids. Germline lookup yields CDR1 SGHAT and CDR2 FQNNGV. Trimming shortened V by 1 base and J by 5 bases, and 11 bases separated the two germline ends. The CDR3 coding sequence is TGTGCCAGCAGCTTAGCCGAGGGGAGGACTGAAGCTTTCTTT. It yields the protein CASSLAEGRTEAFF.

This chain uses TRBV9 with TRBJ1-3; D unresolved. The germline V and J ends were trimmed by 4 bases and 0 bases, with 8 bases remaining between them. Germline assignment: CDR1 SGDLS and CDR2 YYNGEE. The length of the CDR3 is 14 residues. The CDR3 protein is CASSRAASGNTIYF. The CDR3 nucleotides are TGTGCCAGCAGCCGAGCAGCCTCTGGAAACACCATATATTTT.

The genes are TRBV6-5 and TRBJ2-3; 10 positions match TRBD2. CDR3 length: 15 amino acids. CDR1 and CDR2 from the germline V gene are MNHEY and SVGAGI. V dropped 4 bases and J dropped 7; count of bases not matched to a gene: 8. CDR3 sequence (DNA): TGTGCCAGCAGTTTACAGCGGGAGGGCCGATATACGCAGTATTTT. As protein: CASSLQREGRYTQYF.

V and J are TRBV5-4 and TRBJ2-1; tentative D call: TRBD1 (5 bases). The CDR3 consists of 15 residues. The V and J ends lost 4 bases and 5 bases respectively, with 16 bases between them. Per germline, CDR1 SGHNT and CDR2 YYREEE (reference sequence). The CDR3: CASSPFVGPNNEQFF. In DNA, the CDR3 is TGTGCCAGCAGCCCCTTCGTGGGGCCTAACAATGAGCAGTTCTTC.

This clone appeared once. This chain links TRBV15 with TRBJ2-3; D remains unclear. CDR3 length: 14 residues. Trimming left V 11 bases short and J 2 bases short, with 17 bases between. CDR1 is LNHNV and CDR2 is YYDKDF in the germline V gene (reference sequence). The CDR3 loop is CAASRGTNTDTQYF. In DNA, the CDR3 is TGTGCCGCCTCTCGAGGAACGAACACAGATACGCAGTATTTT.

V and J are TRBV6-5 and TRBJ1-2, with D unclear. Between the trimmed V and J ends, which lost 2 bases and 5 bases, there was a span of 9 bases. The CDR3 is made up of 13 amino acids. Germline V lookup: CDR1 MNHEY, CDR2 SVGAGI. DNA of the CDR3: TGTGCCAGCAGTTACGCAGCTACTTATGGCTACACCTTC. Its translation is CASSYAATYGYTF.

The rearrangement uses TRBV6-6 and TRBJ2-1, with 12 bases lining up with TRBD2. The CDR3 totals 15 residues. J was trimmed by 8 bases and V by 7 bases; bases with no gene match: 9. The germline V gene encodes CDR1 MNHNY and CDR2 SVGAGI (reference sequence). The CDR3 sequence: CASTEPGLAGDEQFF. As DNA, the CDR3 is TGTGCCAGCACCGAACCGGGACTAGCGGGTGATGAGCAGTTCTTC.

This clone was recorded only once. J is TRBJ2-2 and V is TRBV27; 8 positions agree with TRBD2. The CDR3 sequence is 15 residues long. Germline V gene data show CDR1 as MNHEY and CDR2 as SMNVEV (reference sequence). The V segment lost 6 bases and the J segment 2 bases; nucleotides outside the gene matches: 5. CDR3 residues: CASRTAGANTGELFF. In DNA form, the CDR3 reads TGTGCCAGCAGGACAGCGGGGGCCAACACCGGGGAGCTGTTTTTT.

This rearrangement joins TRBV28 to TRBJ1-2, with D tentatively TRBD1 (5 bases). CDR1 is MDHEN, CDR2 SYDVKM, per germline. V dropped 7 bases and J dropped 5 bases, with 26 bases sitting between them. CDR3 length equals 17 residues. The CDR3 loop reads CASTFAARSRGGYGYTF. The CDR3 region has the DNA TGTGCCAGCACCTTCGCCGCACGGAGTCGGGGGGGTTATGGCTACACCTTC.

V gene TRBV9 combines with J gene TRBJ1-5; 10 bases are a match to TRBD1. Germline values: CDR1 SGDLS, CDR2 YYNGEE. The CDR3 totals 19 residues. Trimming cost V 0 bases and J 2 bases; bases outside gene matches: 11. The CDR3: CASSVARGTGAEGNQPQHF. As DNA, the CDR3 is TGTGCCAGCAGCGTAGCTAGGGGGACAGGGGCCGAAGGCAATCAGCCCCAGCATTTT.

This rearrangement joins TRBV27 to TRBJ2-1; TRBD2 matches 14 bases. This CDR3 spans 18 amino acids. J was trimmed by 7 bases and V by 6 bases; bases with no gene match: 14. Germline values: CDR1 MNHEY, CDR2 SMNVEV (reference sequence). In DNA, the CDR3 is TGTGCCAGCAGCCCCGGGACTAGCGGGAGCTCTCGGATGAATGAGCAGTTCTTC. Translated, it gives CASSPGTSGSSRMNEQFF.

The chain carries TRBV18 and TRBJ2-7; 12 bases match TRBD1. V lost 3 bases to trimming and J lost 5 bases; unmatched junction nucleotides: 8. From germline, CDR1 is KGHSH and CDR2 LQKENI. The CDR3 contains 16 residues. CDR3: CASSPFPGQGADEQYF. The CDR3 nucleotides are TGTGCCAGCTCACCTTTTCCGGGACAGGGGGCAGACGAGCAGTACTTC.